The sequence of this T cell receptor (beta chain) was determined in a study of cytomegalovirus exposure and HLA in healthy donors. Study outcomes and limitations: Most TCR sequences proved rare, with some public TCRs found in many donors. TCR beta chains numbering some 150 were designated cytomegalovirus-associated. The authors confirmed in vitro that a few CMV-associated chains were specific for CMV antigens.

The validation cohort, a group of roughly 120 subjects, included the donors and was separate from the roughly 620-subject first cohort. This clone was detected a few times. Its specificity is not known. The CDR3 consists of 14 residues. With 5 bases removed from V and 5 bases from J, the gap between germline ends came to 13 bases. The germline V gene encodes CDR1 SEHNR and CDR2 FQNEAQ (reference sequence). Method: immunoSEQ multiplex PCR; TCRdb's copy keeps in-frame clones and lacks some. The sample lists about 160,000 clones, 86% seen once, with under 7% in the top ten. The clonotype comes from a woman aged 25 to 39 in good health and CMV-seronegative. The gene calls are TRBV7-9 and TRBJ2-1; unclear D gene. The sequenced sample consisted of PBMCs. CDR3 in DNA: TGTGCCAGCAGCCCGATGGGCACAGACAATGAGCAGTTCTTC. It translates to CASSPMGTDNEQFF.